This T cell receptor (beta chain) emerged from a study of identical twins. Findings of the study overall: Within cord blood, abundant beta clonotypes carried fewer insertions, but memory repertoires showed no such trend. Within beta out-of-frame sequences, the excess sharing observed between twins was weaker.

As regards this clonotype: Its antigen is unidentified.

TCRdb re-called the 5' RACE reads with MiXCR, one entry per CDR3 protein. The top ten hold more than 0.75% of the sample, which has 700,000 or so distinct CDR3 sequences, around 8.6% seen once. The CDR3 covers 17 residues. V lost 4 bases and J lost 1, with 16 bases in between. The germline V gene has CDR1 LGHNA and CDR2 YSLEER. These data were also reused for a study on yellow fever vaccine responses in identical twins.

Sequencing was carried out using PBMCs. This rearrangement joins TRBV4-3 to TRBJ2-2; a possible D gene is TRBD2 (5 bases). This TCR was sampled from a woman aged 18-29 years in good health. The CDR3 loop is CASSPRSERMNTGELFF. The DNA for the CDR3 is TGCGCCAGCAGCCCTCGCTCAGAGCGGATGAACACCGGGGAGCTGTTTTTT.